These 10 T cell receptor beta chains came from one sample sequenced in a study of blood T cell repertoires in COVID-19. TCRdb's copy holds only in-frame clones and misses some; the assay was immunoSEQ multiplex PCR. In the table there are around 83,000 clones, more than 85% of which are singletons. Source material: peripheral blood. The receptor source for this set is a man aged 65 to 79 with active or convalescent COVID-19.

Only a few counts were recorded for this clone. The CDR3 sequence: CATSDPRQTSGRGPHTDTQYF. DNA for the CDR3: TGTGCCACCAGTGACCCCAGACAGACTAGCGGGAGAGGCCCCCACACAGATACGCAGTATTTT. The chain joins TRBV24-1 to TRBJ2-3; 12 bases fit TRBD2. Trimming cost V 4 bases and J 2 bases; bases outside gene matches: 18. Germline-derived CDR1 and CDR2 are KGHDR and SFDVKD. This CDR3 region has 21 residues.

The chain recombines TRBV9 with TRBJ1-1; possibly TRBD1 for D (5 bases). Germline lookup yields CDR1 SGDLS and CDR2 YYNGEE. The CDR3 sequence is 16 residues long. V gave up 3 bases and J gave up 0 bases, with 15 bases separating them. CDR3 in amino acids: CASSADPGGMNTEAFF. The CDR3 DNA follows: TGTGCCAGCAGCGCTGACCCCGGGGGGATGAACACTGAAGCTTTCTTT.

The J gene is TRBJ1-2, the V gene TRBV2; TRBD1 agrees at 9 bases. CDR1 is SNHLY and CDR2 is FYNNEI in the germline V gene. The CDR3 contains 14 residues. V lost 6 bases, J lost 4 bases, and 6 bases stayed unmatched. The CDR3 is CASRTSTGGYGYTF. The CDR3 nucleotides read TGTGCCAGCAGAACGTCGACAGGGGGCTATGGCTACACCTTC. The complete variable domain, with remaining parts taken from reference TRBV2 and TRBJ1-2, reads EPEVTQTPSHQVTQMGQEVILRCVPISNHLYFYWYRQILGQKVEFLVSFYNNEISEKSEIFDDQFSVERPDGSNFTLKIRSTKLEDSAMYFCASRTSTGGYGYTFGSGTRLTVV.

V and J are TRBV7-3 and TRBJ2-1; 7 nucleotides match TRBD2. V dropped 1 base and J dropped 5; count of bases not matched to a gene: 2. CDR3 length: 14 residues. Germline V gene sequence: CDR1 SGHTA, CDR2 FQGTGA. The CDR3: CASSLSGSHNEQFF. CDR3 in DNA: TGTGCCAGCAGCTTAAGCGGGAGCCACAATGAGCAGTTCTTC.

The chain combines TRBV7-9 with TRBJ2-2; D possibly corresponds to TRBD2 (5 bases). V lost 9 bases to trimming and J lost 7 bases, with 12 bases between them. CDR3 length: 12 residues. In germline, CDR1 is SEHNR, CDR2 FQNEAQ (reference sequence). This CDR3 reads CASSPEVGELFF. As DNA, the CDR3 is TGTGCCAGTTCCCCGGAGGTCGGGGAGCTGTTTTTT.

The rearrangement joins TRBV7-2 to TRBJ1-4; TRBD1 might be the D (6 bases). The CDR3 is 13 amino acids. With 3 bases removed from V and 8 bases from J, the gap between germline ends came to 10 bases. The germline V gene encodes CDR1 SGHTA and CDR2 FQGNSA. The CDR3 spells CASSFKGGEKLFF. The CDR3 region has the DNA TGTGCCAGCAGCTTTAAGGGGGGGGAAAAACTGTTTTTT.

The J gene is TRBJ2-5, the V gene TRBV25-1, with 8 bases lining up with TRBD1. Per the germline V gene, CDR1 is MGHDK and CDR2 is SYGVNS. The CDR3 contains 17 residues. The ends lost 1 base at V and 5 bases at J; junction bases unmatched: 12. CDR3 in amino acids: CASSESSGQGPGETQYF. The CDR3 nucleotides read TGTGCCAGCAGTGAATCCTCCGGACAGGGCCCCGGGGAGACCCAGTACTTC.

This rearrangement joins TRBV18 to TRBJ2-2, with a tentative D call TRBD1 (6 bases). Trimming stripped 3 bases from V and 7 bases from J, with 21 bases between. Germline V gene sequence: CDR1 KGHSH, CDR2 LQKENI. CDR3 size: 17 residues. The CDR3 here is CASSPPTGANTGGELFF. In DNA form, the CDR3 reads TGTGCCAGCTCACCTCCGACAGGAGCTAACACAGGCGGGGAGCTGTTTTTT. Variable domain in full (rest from reference TRBV18 and TRBJ2-2): NAGVMQNPRHLVRRRGQEARLRCSPMKGHSHVYWYRQLPEEGLKFMVYLQKENIIDESGMPKERFSAEFPKEGPSILRIQQVVRGDSAAYFCASSPPTGANTGGELFFGEGSRLTVL.

The table lists this clone with a count of one. V is TRBV6-1 and J is TRBJ1-2; 7 bases are a match to TRBD1. The ends lost 1 base at V and 7 bases at J; junction bases unmatched: 6. CDR3 length: 14 residues. The germline CDR1 and CDR2 sequences are MNHNS and SASEGT. CDR3 coding DNA: TGTGCCAGCAGTGAAGGCAGGGGGATGCTTGGCTACACCTTC. This codes for CASSEGRGMLGYTF.

This clone showed up just once. The genes are TRBV6-5 and TRBJ2-7; a possible D gene is TRBD2 (6 bases). Trimming removed 3 bases from V and 6 bases from J, with 12 bases in between. Germline V gives CDR1 MNHEY, CDR2 SVGAGI. There are 13 residues in the CDR3. CDR3 in DNA: TGTGCCAGCAGTTATTTCGGGAGCGGCGAGCAGTACTTC. Translated, it gives CASSYFGSGEQYF.